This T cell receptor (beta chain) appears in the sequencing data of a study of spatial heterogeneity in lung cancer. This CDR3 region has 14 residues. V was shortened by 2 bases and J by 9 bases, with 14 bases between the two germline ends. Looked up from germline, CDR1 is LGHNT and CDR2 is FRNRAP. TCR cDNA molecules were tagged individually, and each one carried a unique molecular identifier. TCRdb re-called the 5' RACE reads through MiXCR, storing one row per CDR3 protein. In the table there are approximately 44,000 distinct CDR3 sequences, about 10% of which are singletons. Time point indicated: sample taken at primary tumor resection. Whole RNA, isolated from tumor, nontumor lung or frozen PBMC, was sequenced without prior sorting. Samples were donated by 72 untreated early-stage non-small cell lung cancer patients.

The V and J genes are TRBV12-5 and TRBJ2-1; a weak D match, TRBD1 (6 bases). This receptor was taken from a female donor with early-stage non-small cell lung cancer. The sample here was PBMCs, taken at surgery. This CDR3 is CASGLIQGRGEQFF. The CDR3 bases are TGTGCTAGTGGTTTGATACAGGGTAGGGGTGAGCAGTTCTTC.